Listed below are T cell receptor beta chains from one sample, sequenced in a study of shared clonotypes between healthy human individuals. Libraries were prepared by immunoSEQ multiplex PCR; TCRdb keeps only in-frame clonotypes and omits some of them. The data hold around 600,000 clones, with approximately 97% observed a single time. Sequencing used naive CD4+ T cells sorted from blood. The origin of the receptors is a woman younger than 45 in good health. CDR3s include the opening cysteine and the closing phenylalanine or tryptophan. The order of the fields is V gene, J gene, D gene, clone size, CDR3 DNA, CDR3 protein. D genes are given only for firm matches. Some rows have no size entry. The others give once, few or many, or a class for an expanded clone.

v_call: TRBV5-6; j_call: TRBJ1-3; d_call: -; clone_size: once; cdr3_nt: TGTGCCAGCAGCCCAGGACTGGACTCTGGAAACACCATATATTTT; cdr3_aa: CASSPGLDSGNTIYF
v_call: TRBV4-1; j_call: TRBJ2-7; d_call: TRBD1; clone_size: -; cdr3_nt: TGCGCCAGCAGCCGAACCCTGGACAGGCCCCAACTCGCCTACGAGCAGTACTTC; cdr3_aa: CASSRTLDRPQLAYEQYF
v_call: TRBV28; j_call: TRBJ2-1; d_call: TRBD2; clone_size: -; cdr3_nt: TGTGCCAGCAGTTCCCCCCGGACTAGCGGGAGCAATGAGCAGTTCTTC; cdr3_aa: CASSSPRTSGSNEQFF
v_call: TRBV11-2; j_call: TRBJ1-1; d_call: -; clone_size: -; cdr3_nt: TGTGCCAGCAGTTCCTGGCAGACGAACACTGAAGCTTTCTTT; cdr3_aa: CASSSWQTNTEAFF
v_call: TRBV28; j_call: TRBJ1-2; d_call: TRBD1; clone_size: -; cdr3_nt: TGTGCCAGCAGCCCGACAGGGGCTTTAGCTGGCTACACCTTC; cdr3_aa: CASSPTGALAGYTF
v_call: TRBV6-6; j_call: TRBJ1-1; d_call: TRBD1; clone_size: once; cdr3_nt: TGTGCCAGCAGTTACCGACAGGGTAGGCGGACTGAAGCTTTCTTT; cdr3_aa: CASSYRQGRRTEAFF
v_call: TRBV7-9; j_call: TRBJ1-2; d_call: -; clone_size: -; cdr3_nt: TGTGCCAGCAGCGAGTGGACAGCTAACTATGGCTACACCTTC; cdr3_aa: CASSEWTANYGYTF
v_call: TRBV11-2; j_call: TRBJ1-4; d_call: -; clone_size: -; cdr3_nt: TGTGCCAGCAGCTTAGACCAGATTAATGAAAAACTGTTTTTT; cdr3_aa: CASSLDQINEKLFF
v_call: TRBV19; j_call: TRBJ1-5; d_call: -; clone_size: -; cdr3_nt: TGTGCCAGTAGTATACGGCCCGGGACGCCCCAGCATTTT; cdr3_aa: CASSIRPGTPQHF
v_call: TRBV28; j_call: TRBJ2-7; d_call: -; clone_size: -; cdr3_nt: TGTGCCAGCAGTTTAAGCTCTGCGGGAACCTACGAGCAGTACTTC; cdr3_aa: CASSLSSAGTYEQYF
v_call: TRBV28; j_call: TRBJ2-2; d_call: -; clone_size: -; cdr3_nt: TGTGCCAGCAGTTTTGAGGGGAACACCGGGGAGCTGTTTTTT; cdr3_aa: CASSFEGNTGELFF
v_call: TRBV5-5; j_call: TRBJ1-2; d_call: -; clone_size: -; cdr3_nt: TGTGCCAGCAGCTTGGGGGCAGGCCCTTATAACTATGGCTACACCTTC; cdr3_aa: CASSLGAGPYNYGYTF
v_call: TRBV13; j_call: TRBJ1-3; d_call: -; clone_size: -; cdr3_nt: TGTGCCAGCAGCTTCAATGGACAGAGCTCTGGAAACACCATATATTTT; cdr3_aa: CASSFNGQSSGNTIYF
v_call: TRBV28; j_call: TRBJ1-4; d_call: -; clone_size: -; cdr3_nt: TGTGCCAGCAGTTTAAGCAGCTTGAATGAAAAACTGTTTTTT; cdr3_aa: CASSLSSLNEKLFF
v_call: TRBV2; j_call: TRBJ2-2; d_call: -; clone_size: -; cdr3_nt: TGTGCCAGCAGTGAAACCCTGGCGGGAACCGGGGAGCTGTTTTTT; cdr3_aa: CASSETLAGTGELFF
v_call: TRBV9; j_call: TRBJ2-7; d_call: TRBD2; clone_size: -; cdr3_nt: TGTGCCAGCAGCCCCCGTTTACTAGCGGGGCCCTACGAGCAGTACTTC; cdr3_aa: CASSPRLLAGPYEQYF
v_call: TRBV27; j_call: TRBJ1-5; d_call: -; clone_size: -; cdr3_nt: TGTGCCAGCAGAAACCGGGGATTACGAAGCAATCAGCCCCAGCATTTT; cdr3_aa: CASRNRGLRSNQPQHF
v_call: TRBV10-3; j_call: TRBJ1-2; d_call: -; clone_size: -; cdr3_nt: TGTGCCATCGCGACACAGGGATATGGCTACACCTTC; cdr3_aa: CAIATQGYGYTF
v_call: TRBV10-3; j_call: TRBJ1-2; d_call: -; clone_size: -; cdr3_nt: TGTGCCATCAGTGATTTTGATAACTATGGCTACACCTTC; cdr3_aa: CAISDFDNYGYTF
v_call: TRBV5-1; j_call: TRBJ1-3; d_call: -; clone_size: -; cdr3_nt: TGCGCCAGCAGCTTGGAGGGCGTCAGCTCTGGAAACACCATATATTTT; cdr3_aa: CASSLEGVSSGNTIYF
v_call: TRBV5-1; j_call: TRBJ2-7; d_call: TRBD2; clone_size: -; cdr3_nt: TGCGCCAGCAGCATGACTAGCGGGAGTATCGGTTCGGAGCAGTACTTC; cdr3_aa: CASSMTSGSIGSEQYF
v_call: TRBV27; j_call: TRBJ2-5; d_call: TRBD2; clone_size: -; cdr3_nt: TGTGCCAGCGGAAGCCGGGACTACCGGCGAGAGACCCAGTACTTC; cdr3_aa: CASGSRDYRRETQYF
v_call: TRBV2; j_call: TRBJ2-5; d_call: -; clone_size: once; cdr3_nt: TGTGCCAGCCGGAGGGGGGAGACCCAGTACTTC; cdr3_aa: CASRRGETQYF